This entry is about one T cell receptor (beta chain). Its cognate antigen is unknown. The PCR contained 60 Vbeta and 13 Jbeta primers. Repertoires were generated with immunoSEQ multiplex PCR, while TCRdb's copy carries only in-frame clones and drops some. Of 200,000 or so clones in the sample, roughly 84% were seen once. The data derive from a study of cytomegalovirus exposure and HLA in healthy donors. Findings and limits, study-wide: The study designated 150 to 200 TCR beta chains cytomegalovirus-associated. Presence/absence results assume similar sequencing depth per donor, which may not hold. At a 0.05 false discovery rate, a later analysis found roughly 17,000 TCR beta sequences to be associated with HLA alleles.

Trimming left V 1 base short and J 6 bases short, with 10 bases between. CDR3 size: 14 residues. The germline V gene has CDR1 ENHRY and CDR2 SYGVKD. The specimen was PBMCs. This chain links TRBV10-3 with TRBJ2-1; no clear D. The receptor comes from a girl less than two years old in good health and CMV-seronegative. CDR3 sequence (DNA): TGTGCCATCAGTGAGTTAAATAGCCGCAATGAGCAGTTCTTC. Translating it yields CAISELNSRNEQFF.